This TCR beta chain was documented in a study of blood T cell repertoires in COVID-19. Background on the study: Samples taken during acute and convalescent COVID-19 were collected in the United States, Italy and Spain.

Sequencing used immunoSEQ multiplex PCR; TCRdb keeps in-frame clones, though not all of them. Of 120,000 or so clones in the sample, 77% were seen once. The germline V gene has CDR1 SEHNR and CDR2 FQNEAQ (reference sequence). The CDR3 consists of 16 residues. Between the trimmed V and J ends, which lost 6 bases and 5 bases, there was a span of 23 bases. The rearrangement joins TRBV7-9 to TRBJ2-7; a weak D match, TRBD2 (6 bases). The sequenced material came from peripheral blood. The TCR was taken from a human donor in a cohort sampled during active COVID-19. CDR3 DNA sequence: TGTGCCAGCAGTTCGGGGACTTTGCCTGGGTATAACGAGCAGTACTTC. Protein product: CASSSGTLPGYNEQYF. The complete variable domain, with remaining parts taken from reference TRBV7-9 and TRBJ2-7, reads DTGVSQNPRHKITKRGQNVTFRCDPISEHNRLYWYRQTLGQGPEFLTYFQNEAQLEKSRLLSDRFSAERPKGSFSTLEIQRTEQGDSAMYLCASSSGTLPGYNEQYFGPGTRLTVT.